This T cell receptor (beta chain) was sequenced for a study of human T cells and chemical hapten exposure. Study background: For the roughly 25-week duration of the study, patients were given weekly doses of diphenylcyclopropenone on the scalp.

Time point described: patch test 3, about 24 weeks after DPC sensitization. Treatment meaning: therapeutic diphenylcyclopropenone sensitization with weekly scalp DPC. CDR1 GTSNPN and CDR2 SVGIG come from the germline V gene (reference sequence). V was pared by 4 bases and J by 2 bases, with 11 bases of the junction left unmatched. The CDR3 loop spans 16 amino acids. This clonotype was found a few times. TCRdb ran MiXCR on the RACE reads and lists one entry per CDR3 protein. The sample lists about 200,000 distinct CDR3 sequences, approximately 24% occurring once. The TCR was taken from a woman aged 40 to 50 with alopecia areata. Some clones in this sample may be carry-over from other donors' samples. Sequenced here: whole blood, sampled in connection with sensitization to the hapten diphenylcyclopropenone (DPC). This chain connects TRBV30 to TRBJ2-1; 7 nucleotides match TRBD2. DNA for the CDR3: TGTGCCTGGACCATCATGGGGGGGTTAACCTACAATGAGCAGTTCTTC. It encodes CAWTIMGGLTYNEQFF.